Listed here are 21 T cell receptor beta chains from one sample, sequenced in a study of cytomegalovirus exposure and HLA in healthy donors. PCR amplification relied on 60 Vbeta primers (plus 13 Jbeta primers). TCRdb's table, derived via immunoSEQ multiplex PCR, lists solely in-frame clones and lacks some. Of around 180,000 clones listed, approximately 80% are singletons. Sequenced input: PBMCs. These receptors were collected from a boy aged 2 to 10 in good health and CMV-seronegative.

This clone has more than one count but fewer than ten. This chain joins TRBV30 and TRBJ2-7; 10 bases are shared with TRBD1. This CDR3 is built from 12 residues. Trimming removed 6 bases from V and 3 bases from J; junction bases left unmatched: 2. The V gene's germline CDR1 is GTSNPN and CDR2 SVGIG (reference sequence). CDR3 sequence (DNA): TGTGCCTGTGGACAGGGGGACTACGAGCAGTACTTC. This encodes CACGQGDYEQYF.

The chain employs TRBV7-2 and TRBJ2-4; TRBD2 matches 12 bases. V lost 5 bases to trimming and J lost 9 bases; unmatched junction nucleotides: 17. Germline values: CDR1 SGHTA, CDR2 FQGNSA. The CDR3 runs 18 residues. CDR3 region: CASSAGASGGANSGIQYF. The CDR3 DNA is TGTGCCAGCAGCGCCGGGGCTAGCGGGGGGGCCAATTCCGGCATTCAGTACTTC.

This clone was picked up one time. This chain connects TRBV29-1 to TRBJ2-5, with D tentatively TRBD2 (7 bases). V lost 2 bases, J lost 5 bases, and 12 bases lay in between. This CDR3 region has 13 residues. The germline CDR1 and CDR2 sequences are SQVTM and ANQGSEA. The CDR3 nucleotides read TGCAGCGTTGAATCGGGGGGCCGGGAGACCCAGTACTTC. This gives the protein CSVESGGRETQYF.

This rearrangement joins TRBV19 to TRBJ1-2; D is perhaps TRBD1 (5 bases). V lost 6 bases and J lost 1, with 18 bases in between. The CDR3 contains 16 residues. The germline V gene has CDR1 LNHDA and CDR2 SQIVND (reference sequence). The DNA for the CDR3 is TGTGCCAGTAGCCCCATATTAGGGGCCGGTAACTATGGCTACACCTTC. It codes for CASSPILGAGNYGYTF.

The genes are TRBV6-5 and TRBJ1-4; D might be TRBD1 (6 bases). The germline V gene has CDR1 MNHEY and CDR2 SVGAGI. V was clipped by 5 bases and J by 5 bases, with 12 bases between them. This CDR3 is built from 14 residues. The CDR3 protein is CASSIGTRNEKLFF. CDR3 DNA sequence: TGTGCCAGCAGTATCGGGACAAGAAATGAAAAACTGTTTTTT.

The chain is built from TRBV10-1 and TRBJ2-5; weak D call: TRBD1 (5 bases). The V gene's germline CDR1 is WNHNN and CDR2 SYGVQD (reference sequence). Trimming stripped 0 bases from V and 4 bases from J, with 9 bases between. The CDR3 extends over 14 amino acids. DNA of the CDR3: TGCGCCAGCAGTGAGTCAGGCAGGGTAGAGACCCAGTACTTC. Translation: CASSESGRVETQYF.

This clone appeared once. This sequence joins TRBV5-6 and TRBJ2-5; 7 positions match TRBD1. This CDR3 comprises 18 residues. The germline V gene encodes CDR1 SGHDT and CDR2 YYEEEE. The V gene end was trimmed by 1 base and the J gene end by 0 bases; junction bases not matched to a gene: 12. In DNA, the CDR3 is TGTGCCAGCAGCTTGAAGGGGATACAGGGGCCGTACCAAGAGACCCAGTACTTC. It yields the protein CASSLKGIQGPYQETQYF.

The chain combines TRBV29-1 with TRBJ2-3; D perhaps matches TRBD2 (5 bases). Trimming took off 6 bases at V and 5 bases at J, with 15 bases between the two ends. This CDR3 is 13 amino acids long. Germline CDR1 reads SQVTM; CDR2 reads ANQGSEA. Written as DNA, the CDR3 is TGCAGCGTCGCGGCGTCGGGATTAGATACGCAGTATTTT. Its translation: CSVAASGLDTQYF.

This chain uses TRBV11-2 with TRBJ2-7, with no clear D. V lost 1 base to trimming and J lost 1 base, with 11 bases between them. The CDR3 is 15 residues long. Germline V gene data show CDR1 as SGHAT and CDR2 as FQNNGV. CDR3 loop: CASSLAPGFSYEQYF. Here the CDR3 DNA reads TGTGCCAGCAGCTTAGCCCCGGGTTTTTCCTACGAGCAGTACTTC. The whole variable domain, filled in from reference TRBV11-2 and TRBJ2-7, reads EAGVAQSPRYKIIEKRQSVAFWCNPISGHATLYWYQQILGQGPKLLIQFQNNGVVDDSQLPKDRFSAERLKGVDSTLKIQPAKLEDSAVYLCASSLAPGFSYEQYFGPGTRLTVT.

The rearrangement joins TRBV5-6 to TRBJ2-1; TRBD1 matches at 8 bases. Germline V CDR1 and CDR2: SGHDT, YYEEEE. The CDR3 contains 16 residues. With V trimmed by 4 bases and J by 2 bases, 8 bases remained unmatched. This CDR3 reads CASSRRQGRPYNEQFF. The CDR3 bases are TGTGCCAGCAGCCGAAGACAGGGGCGTCCCTACAATGAGCAGTTCTTC.

This chain's CDR3 is CASSQEGRENQPQHF. CDR3 in DNA: TGCGCCAGCAGCCAAGAAGGCAGGGAAAATCAGCCCCAGCATTTT. The V call is TRBV4-1, the J call TRBJ1-5, with a possible D match to TRBD1 (5 bases). The V gene's germline CDR1 is MGHRA and CDR2 YSYEKL. This CDR3 is 15 amino acids long. The V end was cut by 0 bases, the J end by 4 bases, with 10 bases between.

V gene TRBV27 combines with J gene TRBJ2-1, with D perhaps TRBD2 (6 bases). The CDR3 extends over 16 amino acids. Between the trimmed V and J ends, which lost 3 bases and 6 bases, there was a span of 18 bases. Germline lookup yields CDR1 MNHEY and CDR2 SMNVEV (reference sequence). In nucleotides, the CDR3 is TGTGCCAGCAGTTTGCTTGCGCGGGATGGGGGCAATGAGCAGTTCTTC. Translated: CASSLLARDGGNEQFF.

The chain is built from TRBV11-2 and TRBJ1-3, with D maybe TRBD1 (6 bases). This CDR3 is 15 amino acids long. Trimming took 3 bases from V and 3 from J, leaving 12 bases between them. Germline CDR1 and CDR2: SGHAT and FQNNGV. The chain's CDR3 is CASSFFGTFGNTIYF. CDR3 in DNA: TGTGCCAGCAGCTTTTTCGGGACATTTGGAAACACCATATATTTT.

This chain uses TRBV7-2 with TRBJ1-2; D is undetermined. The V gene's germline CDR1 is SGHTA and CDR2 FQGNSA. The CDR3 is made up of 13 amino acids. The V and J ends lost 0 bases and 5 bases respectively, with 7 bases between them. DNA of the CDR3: TGTGCCAGCAGCTTAGCCAGAAATTATGGCTACACCTTC. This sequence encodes CASSLARNYGYTF.

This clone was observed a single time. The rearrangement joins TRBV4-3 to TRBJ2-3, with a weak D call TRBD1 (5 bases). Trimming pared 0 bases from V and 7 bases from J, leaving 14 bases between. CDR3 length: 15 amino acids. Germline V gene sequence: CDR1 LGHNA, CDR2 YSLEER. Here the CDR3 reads CASSQDKRQGNTQYF. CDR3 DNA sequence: TGCGCCAGCAGCCAAGACAAGCGCCAGGGAAATACGCAGTATTTT.

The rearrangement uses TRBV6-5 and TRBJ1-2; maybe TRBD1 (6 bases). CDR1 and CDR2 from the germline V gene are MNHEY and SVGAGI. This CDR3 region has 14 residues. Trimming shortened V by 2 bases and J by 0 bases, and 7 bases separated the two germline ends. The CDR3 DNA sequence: TGTGCCAGCAGTTACGGACAGTCTAACTATGGCTACACCTTC. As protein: CASSYGQSNYGYTF.

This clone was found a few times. The CDR3 region is CASSLDPGNYGYTF. The CDR3 nucleotides are TGTGCCAGCAGCTTGGACCCCGGTAACTATGGCTACACCTTC. This chain uses TRBV5-4 with TRBJ1-2; D is ambiguous. V dropped 0 bases and J dropped 1 base, with 7 bases sitting between them. The CDR3 spans 14 residues. CDR1 is SGHNT and CDR2 is YYREEE in the germline V gene (reference sequence).

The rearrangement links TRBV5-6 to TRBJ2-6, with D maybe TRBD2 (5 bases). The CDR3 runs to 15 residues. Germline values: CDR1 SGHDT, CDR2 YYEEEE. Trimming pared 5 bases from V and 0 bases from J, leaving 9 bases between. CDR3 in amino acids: CASSLRGSGANVLTF. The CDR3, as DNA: TGTGCCAGCAGTTTACGGGGCTCTGGGGCCAACGTCCTGACTTTC.

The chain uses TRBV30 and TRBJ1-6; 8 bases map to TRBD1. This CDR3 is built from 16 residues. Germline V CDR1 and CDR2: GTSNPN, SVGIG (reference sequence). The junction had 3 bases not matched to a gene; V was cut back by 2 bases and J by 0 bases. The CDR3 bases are TGTGCCTGGAGTACAGACAGGGGCTCCTATAATTCACCCCTCCACTTT. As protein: CAWSTDRGSYNSPLHF.

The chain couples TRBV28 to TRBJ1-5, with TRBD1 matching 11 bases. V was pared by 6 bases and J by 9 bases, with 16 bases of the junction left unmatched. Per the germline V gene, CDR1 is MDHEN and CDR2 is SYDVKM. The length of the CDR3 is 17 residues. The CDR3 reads CASSLAGQGATIRPQHF. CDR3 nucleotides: TGTGCCAGCAGCTTAGCCGGACAGGGGGCAACCATTAGGCCCCAGCATTTT.

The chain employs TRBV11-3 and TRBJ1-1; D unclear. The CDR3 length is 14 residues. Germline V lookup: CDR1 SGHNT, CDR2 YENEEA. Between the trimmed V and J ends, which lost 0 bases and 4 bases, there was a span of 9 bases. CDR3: CASSLDPGSTEAFF. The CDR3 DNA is TGTGCCAGCAGCTTAGATCCCGGGTCCACTGAAGCTTTCTTT.